This paragraph reports one T cell receptor (beta chain). There are 14 residues in the CDR3. Germline values: CDR1 SGHRS, CDR2 YFSETQ. V shed 0 bases and J shed 2 bases, with 9 bases lying between them. This specimen belongs to a study of cytomegalovirus exposure and HLA in healthy donors. The PCR made use of 60 Vbeta and 13 Jbeta primers. TCRdb's copy holds only in-frame clones and misses some; the assay was immunoSEQ multiplex PCR. This sample has a few hundred thousand clones; roughly 80% occur once, and the top ten carry under 0.25%. The receptor's source is a girl aged 2 to 9 in good health and CMV-seronegative. The source material was PBMCs. This chain links TRBV5-1 with TRBJ2-7, with D perhaps TRBD1 (5 bases). CDR3 loop: CASSLGQTTYEQYF. The CDR3 bases are TGCGCCAGCAGCTTGGGACAGACGACCTACGAGCAGTACTTC.